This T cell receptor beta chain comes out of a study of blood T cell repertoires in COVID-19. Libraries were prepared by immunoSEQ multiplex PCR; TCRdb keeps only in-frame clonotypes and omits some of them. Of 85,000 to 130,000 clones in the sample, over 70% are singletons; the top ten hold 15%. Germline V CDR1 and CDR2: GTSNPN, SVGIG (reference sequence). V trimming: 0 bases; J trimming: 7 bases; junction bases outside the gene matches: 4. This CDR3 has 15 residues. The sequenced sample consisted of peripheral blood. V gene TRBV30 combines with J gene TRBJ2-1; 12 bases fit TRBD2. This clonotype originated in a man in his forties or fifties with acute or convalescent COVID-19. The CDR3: CAWSVRLAGGNEQFF. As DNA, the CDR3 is TGTGCCTGGAGTGTGAGGCTAGCGGGAGGGAATGAGCAGTTCTTC.